This T cell receptor (beta chain) was obtained from a study of T cell repertoires in cytomegalovirus infection. Regarding the study as a whole: Predominance within the ex vivo response was attributable to HLA-C-restricted CMV-specific TCR beta clonotypes.

The V and J ends lost 5 bases and 2 bases respectively, with 12 bases between them. Germline assignment: CDR1 MDHEN and CDR2 SYDVKM. The CDR3 extends over 14 amino acids. One entry per CDR3 protein results from TCRdb running MiXCR on the reads. The table lists under 350,000 distinct CDR3 sequences, roughly 21% of them singletons. The table lists this clonotype with a few counts. Its specificity is unknown. The chain couples TRBV28 to TRBJ1-2; a weak D match, TRBD1 (5 bases). Sequencing was performed on cultured PBMCs, taken from culture after CMV antigen stimulation. The clonotype comes from a human donor in good health (CMV status not recorded). Some clones in this sample may be carry-over from other donors' samples. The CDR3 DNA is TGTGCCAGCAGTCCTCCCAGGGAGAACTATGGCTACACCTTC. Its protein product is CASSPPRENYGYTF.